The 16 T cell receptor beta chains below come from one sample, sequenced in a study of T cells in Graves' hyperthyroidism and ophthalmopathy. Amplification of TCR beta CDR3 regions was performed using RNA transcripts as template. An initial round of RT-PCR targeting the TCR CDR3 relied on the HTBI primer set. Using its own MiXCR run on the multiplex PCR reads, TCRdb lists one record per CDR3 protein. The sample has 500,000 to 650,000 distinct CDR3 sequences; roughly 14% are singletons. The sample taken for sequencing was blood. These receptors all stem from a woman between 50 and 59 years old with Graves' ophthalmopathy.

This clonotype was recorded at least ten times. The CDR3 sequence: CASSFRDHQPQHF. For the CDR3, the DNA is TGTGCCAGCAGTTTTCGGGATCATCAGCCCCAGCATTTT. The J gene is TRBJ1-5, the V gene TRBV27, with unresolved D. The germline V and J ends were trimmed by 3 bases and 5 bases, with 8 bases remaining between them. Germline CDR1 reads MNHEY; CDR2 reads SMNVEV (reference sequence). This CDR3 is 13 amino acids long.

The V and J genes are TRBV4-1 and TRBJ2-3, with 7 positions matching TRBD2. The CDR3 contains 15 residues. Losses at the gene ends were 1 base for V and 2 bases for J; bases not matched to a gene: 3. CDR1 MGHRA and CDR2 YSYEKL come from the germline V gene. The CDR3 is CASSQVLAATDTQYF. CDR3 bases: TGCGCCAGCAGCCAAGTGCTAGCGGCCACAGATACGCAGTATTTT.

There are a few counts of this clonotype. This chain's CDR3 is CSARDRGGRSIQYF. CDR3 DNA: TGCAGTGCTAGAGATAGAGGGGGCAGGAGCATTCAGTACTTC. The V call is TRBV20-1, the J call TRBJ2-4, with TRBD1 matching over 7 bases. Germline V gene lookup returns CDR1 DFQATT and CDR2 SNEGSKA (reference sequence). This CDR3 is built from 14 residues. Germline trimming cut 0 bases from V and 9 bases from J; bases unmatched to any gene: 8.

This clonotype was observed many times. The chain couples TRBV12-3 or TRBV12-4 to TRBJ2-5; TRBD2 matches at 7 bases. This CDR3 contains 14 residues. J was trimmed by 7 bases and V by 4 bases; bases with no gene match: 9. The CDR3 DNA follows: TGTGCCAGCAGTTCGAAGGCGGGAGTGGTGACCCAGTACTTC. Amino acid sequence: CASSSKAGVVTQYF.

This clonotype was seen ten or more times. The V and J genes are TRBV28 and TRBJ1-2; perhaps TRBD1 as D (6 bases). V shed 8 bases and J shed 2 bases, with 12 bases lying between them. From germline, CDR1 is MDHEN and CDR2 SYDVKM. The CDR3 has 13 residues. As DNA, the CDR3 is TGTGCCAGCGGGGGCAGGGGAAACTATGGCTACACCTTC. It yields the protein CASGGRGNYGYTF.

This clonotype was detected ten times or more. The V and J genes are TRBV7-6 and TRBJ2-3; no clear D. The CDR3 consists of 17 residues. Trimming took off 2 bases at V and 3 bases at J, with 18 bases between the two ends. Germline CDR1 SGHVS, CDR2 FNYEAQ. The CDR3 bases are TGTGCCAGCAGCTTAATCGTCCGGTTTGGGTTAACAGATACGCAGTATTTT. Protein sequence: CASSLIVRFGLTDTQYF. Supplemented by reference TRBV7-6 and TRBJ2-3, the full variable domain reads GAGVSQSPRYKVTKRGQDVALRCDPISGHVSLYWYRQALGQGPEFLTYFNYEAQQDKSGLPNDRFSAERPEGSISTLTIQRTEQRDSAMYRCASSLIVRFGLTDTQYFGPGTRLTVL.

This CDR3 is CASSRNTQGIAQHF. The CDR3 bases are TGTGCCAGCAGCAGAAACACCCAGGGTATAGCCCAGCATTTT. The gene calls are TRBV7-2 and TRBJ1-5; tentatively, D is TRBD1 (5 bases). The CDR3 length is 14 residues. The V end lost 5 bases, the J end lost 11 bases, and 19 bases lay between the germline ends. Germline V gives CDR1 SGHTA, CDR2 FQGNSA.

This chain uses TRBV5-8 with TRBJ2-6; TRBD2 might be the D (5 bases). This CDR3 contains 16 residues. In germline, CDR1 is SGHTS, CDR2 YDEGEE. Trimming left V 4 bases short and J 0 bases short, with 11 bases between. Here the CDR3 reads CASSRAGLSGANVLTF. The DNA for the CDR3 is TGTGCCAGCAGCAGGGCGGGCCTCTCTGGGGCCAACGTCCTGACTTTC.

This clonotype came up many times. This rearrangement joins TRBV9 to TRBJ1-5, with a possible D match to TRBD1 (6 bases). The germline CDR1 and CDR2 sequences are SGDLS and YYNGEE. V lost 4 bases, J lost 3 bases, and 11 bases lay in between. The length of the CDR3 is 14 residues. CDR3 in DNA: TGTGCCAGCAGCTACACAGGGTACAATCAGCCCCAGCATTTT. It encodes CASSYTGYNQPQHF.

This clonotype was observed many times. V gene TRBV27 combines with J gene TRBJ1-1; tentatively, D is TRBD1 (5 bases). V was trimmed by 8 bases and J by 4 bases, leaving 17 bases between them. The germline V gene encodes CDR1 MNHEY and CDR2 SMNVEV (reference sequence). This CDR3 region has 14 residues. CDR3 in DNA: TGTGCCAGCCGACCCGGGGGAATATCCACTGAAGCTTTCTTT. This sequence encodes CASRPGGISTEAFF.

With respect to this clonotype: This may arise from a read error, as a much more abundant clone is one base away. The rearrangement links TRBV5-1 to TRBJ2-7, with D perhaps being TRBD1 or TRBD2 (5 bases each). Germline V gives CDR1 SGHRS, CDR2 YFSETQ. The CDR3 covers 16 residues. Trimming cost V 0 bases and J 6 bases, with 19 bases left between them. The CDR3 region has the DNA TGCGCCAGCAGCTTGGGAGGGACCCAACTAGGAGGCGAGCAGTACTTC. Amino acids: CASSLGGTQLGGEQYF.

The table lists this clonotype with many counts. V usage is TRBV7-2 and J usage is TRBJ2-7; 8 positions agree with TRBD1. This CDR3 is built from 13 residues. The ends lost 5 bases at V and 4 bases at J; junction bases unmatched: 4. In germline, CDR1 is SGHTA, CDR2 FQGNSA. CDR3 DNA: TGTGCCAGCAGCCAGGGGGCTTGGTACGAGCAGTACTTC. Protein: CASSQGAWYEQYF.

This clonotype was seen repeatedly, ten times or more. The rearrangement links TRBV27 to TRBJ2-7, with a possible D match to TRBD2 (5 bases). The CDR3 is made up of 13 amino acids. In germline, CDR1 is MNHEY, CDR2 SMNVEV (reference sequence). V lost 3 bases and J 2 bases, leaving 8 bases between the germline ends. DNA of the CDR3: TGTGCCAGCAGTTTCCTCGGGACCTACGAGCAGTACTTC. It specifies CASSFLGTYEQYF.

At least ten counts were recorded for this clonotype. V usage is TRBV7-3 and J usage is TRBJ2-1; 13 bases match TRBD2. CDR3 size: 18 residues. The junction had 6 bases not matched to a gene; V was cut back by 4 bases and J by 0 bases. Germline-derived CDR1 and CDR2 are SGHTA and FQGTGA. The CDR3 DNA reads as TGTGCCAGCAGCTCACCGGGACTAGCGGGAATCTCCTACAATGAGCAGTTCTTC. Translation: CASSSPGLAGISYNEQFF. Variable domain in full (rest from reference TRBV7-3 and TRBJ2-1): GAGVSQTPSNKVTEKGKYVELRCDPISGHTALYWYRQSLGQGPEFLIYFQGTGAADDSGLPNDRFFAVRPEGSVSTLKIQRTERGDSAVYLCASSSPGLAGISYNEQFFGPGTRLTVL.

This clonotype showed up just a few times. The chain is built from TRBV6-2 or TRBV6-3 and TRBJ1-1; no clear D. CDR1 and CDR2 (germline): MNHEY, SVGEGT. V was cut by 0 bases and J by 7 bases, with 6 bases left in between. There are 12 residues in the CDR3. The CDR3 loop is CASSYSADEAFF. Here the CDR3 DNA reads TGTGCCAGCAGTTACTCGGCAGATGAAGCTTTCTTT.

This clonotype was seen many times. The J gene is TRBJ2-1, the V gene TRBV3-1; 13 bases are shared with TRBD2. V was pared by 0 bases and J by 7 bases, with 12 bases of the junction left unmatched. The germline CDR1 and CDR2 sequences are LGHDT and YNNKEL (reference sequence). This CDR3 comprises 19 residues. The DNA of the CDR3 is TGTGCCAGCAGCCAAGATGAGACTAGCGGGAGGTTCCGTTGGAATGAGCAGTTCTTC. Its protein is CASSQDETSGRFRWNEQFF.